What follows are 22 T cell receptor beta chains derived from one specimen sequenced in a study of blood T cell repertoires in COVID-19. Using immunoSEQ multiplex PCR, the repertoire was profiled, and TCRdb retains in-frame clones only, with some absent. Of some 390,000 clones in the sample, 80% to 90% were seen once. The specimen was peripheral blood. These receptors originate from a woman aged 55 to 70 with COVID-19, enrolled during active disease.

J is TRBJ2-1 and V is TRBV29-1; no firm D call. The V end was cut by 3 bases, the J end by 10 bases, with 13 bases between. Germline V gives CDR1 SQVTM, CDR2 ANQGSEA. The CDR3 spans 12 residues. The CDR3 nucleotides are TGCAGCGTTGATACGACTTCGAGGGAGCAGTTCTTC. Amino acid sequence: CSVDTTSREQFF.

This clone was observed a handful of times. The V call is TRBV10-1, the J call TRBJ2-3; 7 bases map to TRBD1. CDR3 length equals 14 residues. V trimming: 5 bases; J trimming: 4 bases; junction bases outside the gene matches: 6. Germline values: CDR1 WNHNN, CDR2 SYGVQD (reference sequence). As DNA, the CDR3 is TGCGCCAGCAGTCCCCGGGACAGCGCAGATACGCAGTATTTT. It yields the protein CASSPRDSADTQYF.

This clone has just a few counts. The gene calls are TRBV3-1 (or the pseudogene TRBV3-2) and TRBJ1-3; tentatively, D is TRBD1 (6 bases). V lost 2 bases, J lost 4 bases, and 9 bases lay in between. Germline V lookup: CDR1 LGHDT, CDR2 YNNKEL (reference sequence). The CDR3 totals 14 residues. The CDR3 sequence: CASSQSGEGNTIYF. The CDR3 nucleotides are TGTGCCAGCAGCCAATCAGGGGAAGGAAACACCATATATTTT.

V usage is TRBV28 and J usage is TRBJ2-6; D is uncertain. V was trimmed by 6 bases and J by 0 bases, leaving 3 bases between them. This CDR3 has 13 amino acids. Germline CDR1 and CDR2: MDHEN and SYDVKM. The CDR3 sequence is CASRASGANVLTF. CDR3 coding DNA: TGTGCCAGCAGAGCCTCTGGGGCCAACGTCCTGACTTTC.

The rearrangement joins TRBV5-1 to TRBJ1-3; 11 positions agree with TRBD1. Germline V gives CDR1 SGHRS, CDR2 YFSETQ. The trim removed 3 bases at V and 1 base at J, leaving 3 bases unmatched. The CDR3 spans 16 residues. The CDR3 DNA reads TGCGCCAGCAGCTCCGGGACAGGGGGATCTGGAAACACCATATATTTT. Residues: CASSSGTGGSGNTIYF.

On this clone: The CDR3 does not close with the conserved phenylalanine or tryptophan, likely indicating a read error. No DNA is shown, since the ends of the CDR3 on it are uncertain; the CDR3 is the one TCRdb lists. This chain connects TRBV6-9 to TRBJ1-1; the D call of TRBD1 is as the table states it, not checked on the DNA. The CDR3 totals 11 residues, both ends included. Germline CDR1 MNHGY, CDR2 SVAAGI. The CDR3 sequence is CASSYSGTGEL.

J is TRBJ2-2 and V is TRBV29-1; 8 bases are a match to TRBD2. Germline V gives CDR1 SQVTM, CDR2 ANQGSEA. CDR3 length: 17 amino acids. V gave up 3 bases and J gave up 6 bases; unmatched junction bases: 15. Here the CDR3 reads CSVDLLRDRGGAGELFF. CDR3 coding DNA: TGCAGCGTTGATCTCCTACGAGATCGGGGGGGCGCCGGGGAGCTGTTTTTT.

The CDR3 loop reads CASSSWGGGAPNEQFF. The CDR3 DNA sequence: TGTGCCAGCAGCTCCTGGGGCGGGGGGGCTCCTAATGAGCAGTTCTTC. The chain links TRBV11-2 to TRBJ2-1; 9 bases are a match to TRBD2. CDR3 length: 16 amino acids. CDR1 and CDR2 from the germline V gene are SGHAT and FQNNGV. V lost 4 bases and J lost 7; bases outside the gene matches: 11. The full variable domain, rest sourced from reference TRBV11-2 and TRBJ2-1, is EAGVAQSPRYKIIEKRQSVAFWCNPISGHATLYWYQQILGQGPKLLIQFQNNGVVDDSQLPKDRFSAERLKGVDSTLKIQPAKLEDSAVYLCASSSWGGGAPNEQFFGPGTRLTVL.

The chain links TRBV28 to TRBJ1-4, with unresolved D. The CDR3 is 15 residues long. Germline CDR1 reads MDHEN; CDR2 reads SYDVKM. With 7 bases removed from V and 4 bases from J, the gap between germline ends came to 16 bases. CDR3 DNA: TGTGCCAGCACTCGATTGATCCAGTTTAATGAAAAACTGTTTTTT. It encodes CASTRLIQFNEKLFF. The full variable domain, rest sourced from reference TRBV28 and TRBJ1-4, is DVKVTQSSRYLVKRTGEKVFLECVQDMDHENMFWYRQDPGLGLRLIYFSYDVKMKEKGDIPEGYSVSREKKERFSLILESASTNQTSMYLCASTRLIQFNEKLFFGSGTQLSVL.

This clone was counted a single time. This sequence joins TRBV19 and TRBJ2-5; 7 positions match TRBD1. Germline values: CDR1 LNHDA, CDR2 SQIVND (reference sequence). J gave up 4 bases and V 8 bases, and 16 bases lay outside the gene matches. This CDR3 spans 16 amino acids. CDR3 sequence: CASDPRGGRGPETQYF. The CDR3 DNA sequence: TGTGCCAGTGATCCGAGAGGGGGCAGGGGCCCAGAGACCCAGTACTTC. The variable domain in full, completed from reference TRBV19 and TRBJ2-5, reads DGGITQSPKYLFRKEGQNVTLSCEQNLNHDAMYWYRQDPGQGLRLIYYSQIVNDFQKGDIAEGYSVSREKKESFPLTVTSAQKNPTAFYLCASDPRGGRGPETQYFGPGTRLLVL.

The V call is TRBV18, the J call TRBJ2-1; D gene uncertain. The CDR3 runs to 14 residues. Germline V lookup: CDR1 KGHSH, CDR2 LQKENI. Trimming stripped 0 bases from V and 8 bases from J, with 11 bases between. CDR3 DNA: TGTGCCAGCTCACCACCCAAAAAAGGAGATGAGCAGTTCTTC. The encoded protein is CASSPPKKGDEQFF. The variable domain in full, with the rest retrieved from reference TRBV18 and TRBJ2-1, is NAGVMQNPRHLVRRRGQEARLRCSPMKGHSHVYWYRQLPEEGLKFMVYLQKENIIDESGMPKERFSAEFPKEGPSILRIQQVVRGDSAAYFCASSPPKKGDEQFFGPGTRLTVL.

The V call is TRBV18, the J call TRBJ2-7; D is ambiguous. V gave up 5 bases and J gave up 2 bases, with 4 bases separating them. The CDR3 loop spans 11 amino acids. The germline V gene encodes CDR1 KGHSH and CDR2 LQKENI. The CDR3 region has the DNA TGTGCCAGCTCAGCAGCCTACGAGCAGTACTTC. Translated: CASSAAYEQYF.

The J gene is TRBJ2-7, the V gene TRBV6-6; the D gene is possibly TRBD2 (5 bases). Trimming pared 0 bases from V and 5 bases from J, leaving 11 bases between. This CDR3 is built from 14 residues. Germline assignment: CDR1 MNHNY and CDR2 SVGAGI (reference sequence). DNA of the CDR3: TGTGCCAGCAGTTACTCGAAACAGAGGGACGAGCAGTACTTC. Translation gives CASSYSKQRDEQYF.

The gene calls are TRBV27 and TRBJ2-3; maybe TRBD2 (7 bases). The CDR3 sequence is 14 residues long. CDR1 is MNHEY, CDR2 SMNVEV, per germline (reference sequence). Trimming left V 7 bases short and J 6 bases short, with 17 bases between. Here the CDR3 reads CASNWGGAADTQYF. In nucleotides, the CDR3 is TGTGCCAGCAACTGGGGGGGGGCCGCGGATACGCAGTATTTT.

CDR3 protein: CASGLTNRGPNYGYTF. The CDR3 coding sequence is TGTGCTAGTGGTCTAACCAACAGGGGACCTAACTATGGCTACACCTTC. This chain joins TRBV12-5 and TRBJ1-2, with TRBD1 identical over 7 bases. CDR1 LGHNT and CDR2 FRNRAP come from the germline V gene. With 5 bases clipped from V and 0 bases from J, the junction kept 9 bases outside the gene matches. The CDR3 has 16 amino acids.

The chain links TRBV7-5 to TRBJ2-1; the table's D gene call, TRBD2, was not cross checked with the DNA. TRBV7-5 is tagged as a pseudogene. CDR3 length: 16 residues. CDR3 in DNA: TGTGCCAGAAGCGCTAACCTAGCGGATCGTCTGAGTGAGCAGTTCTTC. This codes for CARSANLADRLSEQFF.

This CDR3 reads CASSLGGRGGYTDTQYF. The CDR3 nucleotides are TGCGCCAGCAGCTTGGGGGGGCGAGGCGGATACACAGATACGCAGTATTTT. The V gene is TRBV5-1, the J gene TRBJ2-3, with D maybe TRBD1 (6 bases). Trimming stripped 0 bases from V and 2 bases from J, with 16 bases between. Germline V gives CDR1 SGHRS, CDR2 YFSETQ. The CDR3 has 17 residues.

V usage is TRBV6-6 and J usage is TRBJ1-6, with a possible D match to TRBD1 (5 bases). The V end lost 2 bases, the J end lost 7 bases, and 12 bases lay between the germline ends. Germline V CDR1 and CDR2: MNHNY, SVGAGI (reference sequence). The CDR3 is 15 residues long. CDR3 loop: CASSYIGGDNSPLHF. The CDR3 region has the DNA TGTGCCAGCAGTTACATCGGGGGGGACAATTCACCCCTCCACTTT.

The chain recombines TRBV12-5 with TRBJ1-4; D unclear. This CDR3 has 14 residues. Germline values: CDR1 LGHNT, CDR2 FRNRAP. V was clipped by 4 bases and J by 7 bases, with 13 bases between them. The CDR3: CASGSTYEGEKLFF. CDR3 coding DNA: TGTGCTAGTGGTTCTACCTATGAGGGTGAAAAACTGTTTTTT.

The chain couples TRBV7-2 to TRBJ1-6; 11 nucleotides match TRBD1. Germline V gene sequence: CDR1 SGHTA, CDR2 FQGNSA. The CDR3 consists of 15 residues. J lost 10 bases, V lost 3 bases, and 5 bases had no gene match. CDR3 region: CASSFRGTGGSPLHF. As DNA, the CDR3 is TGTGCCAGCAGCTTCCGGGGGACAGGGGGATCACCCCTCCACTTT.

This rearrangement joins TRBV2 to TRBJ2-7, with 9 bases lining up with TRBD1. V shed 5 bases and J 6 bases; nucleotides not matched to a gene: 14. CDR3 length: 16 residues. The germline V gene encodes CDR1 SNHLY and CDR2 FYNNEI. Written as DNA, the CDR3 is TGTGCCAGCAGTCCTCCAAACCAGGGACAGGGAAGCGAGCAGTACTTC. Its translation is CASSPPNQGQGSEQYF.

The chain couples TRBV5-5 to TRBJ1-2, with TRBD1 matching over 7 bases. The trim removed 4 bases at V and 3 bases at J, leaving 12 bases unmatched. CDR1 is SGHKS, CDR2 YYEKEE, per germline (reference sequence). The CDR3 contains 16 residues. This chain's CDR3 is CASSRDRDPAYYGYTF. CDR3 nucleotides: TGTGCCAGCAGCAGAGACAGGGACCCCGCTTACTATGGCTACACCTTC.